These 21 T cell receptor beta chains came from one sample sequenced in a study of long-term antiretroviral therapy in people with HIV. A v3.0 immunoSEQ assay was performed at survey level. Clones were sequenced by immunoSEQ multiplex PCR, and TCRdb holds only the in-frame ones, with some missing. The sample consists of some 25,000 clones, 65% to 90% of them appearing once. The source material was unsorted PBMCs, sampled 1.2 years after starting antiretroviral therapy. Every receptor here comes from a man in his forties or fifties with HIV.

The genes are TRBV7-9 and TRBJ2-7, with 7 bases fitting TRBD1. The CDR3 length is 15 residues. Germline V lookup: CDR1 SEHNR, CDR2 FQNEAQ (reference sequence). With V trimmed by 5 bases and J by 1 base, 8 bases remained unmatched. CDR3 loop: CASSKTSTGSYEQYF. As DNA, the CDR3 is TGTGCCAGCAGCAAAACGTCGACAGGGTCCTACGAGCAGTACTTC.

The chain links TRBV7-3 to TRBJ2-1; 8 nucleotides align to TRBD2. The CDR3 runs to 16 residues. CDR1 is SGHTA, CDR2 FQGTGA, per germline. Losses at the gene ends were 4 bases for V and 1 base for J; bases not matched to a gene: 6. In nucleotides, the CDR3 is TGTGCCAGCAGCTCCGGGGGGGCCGCGTCCTACAATGAGCAGTTCTTC. This gives the protein CASSSGGAASYNEQFF.

This chain joins TRBV5-4 and TRBJ1-6; TRBD1 is a possible D gene (6 bases). The length of the CDR3 is 14 residues. Trimming pared 1 base from V and 9 bases from J, leaving 11 bases between. Germline CDR1 and CDR2: SGHNT and YYREEE (reference sequence). CDR3 in amino acids: CASSLPGEGSPLHF. The CDR3 coding sequence is TGTGCCAGCAGCTTGCCAGGGGAGGGTTCACCCCTCCACTTT.

V is TRBV27 and J is TRBJ1-2; D is perhaps TRBD1 (6 bases). Germline CDR1 and CDR2: MNHEY and SMNVEV (reference sequence). CDR3 size: 12 residues. The ends were cut back, 5 bases at V and 14 bases at J, with 18 bases in the middle. The CDR3 DNA follows: TGTGCCAGCAGTCCTGACAGGACGCCAGGTACCTTC. Translated, it gives CASSPDRTPGTF.

This clone was picked up one time. The gene calls are TRBV4-1 and TRBJ2-4; a weak D match, TRBD1 (5 bases). The V end lost 1 base, the J end lost 9 bases, and 13 bases lay between the germline ends. The V gene's germline CDR1 is MGHRA and CDR2 YSYEKL. The CDR3 spans 14 residues. Written as DNA, the CDR3 is TGCGCCAGCAGCCAAGCCGCAGGGTTGGGCATTCAGTACTTC. This gives the protein CASSQAAGLGIQYF.

V is TRBV28 and J is TRBJ1-1; TRBD1 is a possible D gene (5 bases). V lost 5 bases and J 11 bases, leaving 18 bases between the germline ends. Germline V gene sequence: CDR1 MDHEN, CDR2 SYDVKM. The CDR3 has 13 amino acids. The CDR3 DNA is TGTGCCAGCAGTCCTCAAGGGGTCAGGAAGGCTTTCTTT. This gives the protein CASSPQGVRKAFF.

The V call is TRBV28, the J call TRBJ2-7, with TRBD2 as a possible D gene (7 bases). The V and J ends lost 6 bases and 10 bases respectively, with 31 bases between them. Germline lookup yields CDR1 MDHEN and CDR2 SYDVKM. CDR3 size: 17 residues. The CDR3 sequence: CASRITGYRVPRGDQYF. In DNA form, the CDR3 reads TGTGCCAGCAGGATAACAGGGTACAGAGTGCCCCGGGGGGATCAGTACTTC.

V usage is TRBV5-4 and J usage is TRBJ2-1; 12 nucleotides line up with TRBD2. The germline V gene has CDR1 SGHNT and CDR2 YYREEE (reference sequence). The CDR3 extends over 15 amino acids. Trimming took 4 bases from V and 9 from J; bases not matched to a gene: 8. CDR3 loop: CASSHGTSGLGEQFF. The DNA for the CDR3 is TGTGCCAGCAGCCACGGGACTAGCGGGCTTGGTGAGCAGTTCTTC.

The rearrangement joins TRBV6-6 to TRBJ1-1; tentative D call: TRBD1 (6 bases). The V gene lost 6 bases and the J gene lost 1 base, with 12 bases spanning the gap. The CDR3 runs 14 residues. Germline values: CDR1 MNHNY, CDR2 SVGAGI (reference sequence). In DNA, the CDR3 is TGTGCCAGCAGGGTACAGGGTCCGAACACTGAAGCTTTCTTT. It is translated as CASRVQGPNTEAFF.

V is TRBV9 and J is TRBJ2-5; TRBD1 agrees at 8 bases. The CDR3 consists of 15 residues. J lost 5 bases, V lost 0 bases, and 6 bases had no gene match. Germline V gene sequence: CDR1 SGDLS, CDR2 YYNGEE. The CDR3 here is CASSVEGQGRETQYF. CDR3 coding DNA: TGTGCCAGCAGCGTAGAAGGACAGGGACGTGAGACCCAGTACTTC. Full variable domain (remainder filled in from reference TRBV9 and TRBJ2-5): DSGVTQTPKHLITATGQRVTLRCSPRSGDLSVYWYQQSLDQGLQFLIQYYNGEERAKGNILERFSAQQFPDLHSELNLSSLELGDSALYFCASSVEGQGRETQYFGPGTRLLVL.

The chain has TRBV4-2 and TRBJ1-2; no reliable D call. The V and J ends lost 0 bases and 2 bases respectively, with 16 bases between them. CDR3 size: 17 residues. Per germline, CDR1 LGHNA and CDR2 YNFKEQ. CDR3 nucleotides: TGTGCCAGCAGCCAAGAGGTTCTTGGAAAAGAAAACTATGGCTACACCTTC. Protein product: CASSQEVLGKENYGYTF.

V is TRBV13 and J is TRBJ1-2; D is uncertain. With 5 bases removed from V and 1 base from J, the gap between germline ends came to 5 bases. There are 12 residues in the CDR3. Germline V CDR1 and CDR2: PRHDT, FYEKMQ (reference sequence). The CDR3 sequence is CASSLLNYGYTF. The CDR3 DNA sequence: TGTGCCAGCAGCCTGCTTAACTATGGCTACACCTTC.

Only one count was recorded for this clone. The V and J genes are TRBV4-1 and TRBJ2-3, with 11 bases that match TRBD2. CDR1 is MGHRA and CDR2 is YSYEKL in the germline V gene. The V segment lost 0 bases and the J segment 1 base; nucleotides outside the gene matches: 6. There are 18 residues in the CDR3. The CDR3 protein is CASSQDWGSGGGTDTQYF. The DNA of the CDR3 is TGCGCCAGCAGCCAAGATTGGGGTAGCGGGGGGGGCACAGATACGCAGTATTTT.

The chain uses TRBV18 and TRBJ1-5; D is possibly TRBD1 (5 bases). V was shortened by 2 bases and J by 4 bases, with 6 bases between the two germline ends. CDR1 and CDR2 from the germline V gene are KGHSH and LQKENI. The CDR3 extends over 13 amino acids. CDR3: CASSPGTNQPQHF. The CDR3 DNA is TGTGCCAGCTCACCAGGGACGAATCAGCCCCAGCATTTT.

The chain is built from TRBV5-6 and TRBJ1-4; the D is unclear. The CDR3 loop spans 15 amino acids. Trimming shortened V by 0 bases and J by 8 bases, and 14 bases separated the two germline ends. From germline, CDR1 is SGHDT and CDR2 YYEEEE. The CDR3 DNA reads TGTGCCAGCAGCTTGGTCAGGACCCCGGGAGAAAAACTGTTTTTT. This sequence encodes CASSLVRTPGEKLFF.

The chain joins TRBV5-4 to TRBJ2-7; either TRBD1 or TRBD2 may fit D (5 bases each). The CDR3 consists of 14 residues. Germline CDR1 is SGHNT and CDR2 is YYREEE (reference sequence). V was cut by 4 bases and J by 7 bases, with 18 bases left in between. CDR3 sequence reads: CASSTIRGSREQYF. DNA for the CDR3: TGTGCCAGCAGCACAATACGGGGCTCTCGAGAGCAGTACTTC.

The J gene is TRBJ1-6, the V gene TRBV7-3; D gene unclear. Between the trimmed V and J ends, which lost 6 bases and 6 bases, there was a span of 6 bases. Per germline, CDR1 SGHTA and CDR2 FQGTGA. The CDR3 spans 12 residues. The CDR3 loop reads CASSLSNSPLHF. Here the CDR3 DNA reads TGTGCCAGCAGTTTGTCTAATTCACCCCTCCACTTT.

This chain connects TRBV5-1 to TRBJ1-6; D is unresolved. Germline-derived CDR1 and CDR2 are SGHRS and YFSETQ. The CDR3 runs 15 residues. The V end was cut by 1 base, the J end by 9 bases, with 14 bases between. The CDR3 DNA follows: TGCGCCAGCAGCTTGTCGGGCCCCGGGATTTCACCCCTCCACTTT. It yields the protein CASSLSGPGISPLHF.

The rearrangement links TRBV6-6 to TRBJ1-1; maybe TRBD1 (5 bases). Germline CDR1 and CDR2: MNHNY and SVGAGI (reference sequence). V shed 5 bases and J shed 11 bases, with 18 bases lying between them. The CDR3 is 13 amino acids. The CDR3 DNA is TGTGCCAGCAGTGTCGACAGAACCGGGGCGGCTTTCTTT. Translated, it gives CASSVDRTGAAFF.

This clone has only one observation. V is TRBV7-8 and J is TRBJ1-2, with D hard to call. V lost 5 bases, J lost 2 bases, and 15 bases lay in between. The V gene's germline CDR1 is SGHVS and CDR2 FQNEAQ. The CDR3 is made up of 15 amino acids. CDR3 nucleotides: TGTGCCAGCAGCCCGAGCTTGGGGTCAAACTATGGCTACACCTTC. This gives the protein CASSPSLGSNYGYTF.

The gene calls are TRBV27 and TRBJ2-1, with TRBD2 as a possible D gene (5 bases). The CDR3 consists of 14 residues. In germline, CDR1 is MNHEY, CDR2 SMNVEV (reference sequence). Between the trimmed V and J ends, which lost 3 bases and 0 bases, there was a span of 6 bases. The CDR3 sequence: CASSFRGSYNEQFF. CDR3 coding DNA: TGTGCCAGCAGTTTCCGGGGCTCCTACAATGAGCAGTTCTTC.